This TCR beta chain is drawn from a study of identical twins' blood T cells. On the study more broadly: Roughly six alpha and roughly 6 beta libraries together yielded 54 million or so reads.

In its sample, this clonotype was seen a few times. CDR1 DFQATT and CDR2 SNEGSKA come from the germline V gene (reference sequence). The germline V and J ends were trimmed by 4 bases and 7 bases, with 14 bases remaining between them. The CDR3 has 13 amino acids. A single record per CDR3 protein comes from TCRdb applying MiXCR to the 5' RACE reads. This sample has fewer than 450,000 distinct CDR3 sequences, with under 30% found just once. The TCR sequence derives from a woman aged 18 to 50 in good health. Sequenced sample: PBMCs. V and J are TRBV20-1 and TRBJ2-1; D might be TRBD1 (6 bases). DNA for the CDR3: TGCAGTGCTAAGGGGGAGTCTTTGAATGAGCAGTTCTTC. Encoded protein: CSAKGESLNEQFF.